This T cell receptor beta chain was captured in a study of blood T cell repertoires in COVID-19 (TCRdb year 2020). Regarding the complete study: Collaborator samples came from the United States, Italy and Spain and covered acute and convalescent phases of COVID-19. The material from the prospective study consisted of cDNA or gDNA derived from T cells, B-cell-depleted T cells, or PBMCs. Subjects who had been exposed to COVID-19, were actively infected with it, or had recovered from it provided the deeply sampled blood TCRbeta repertoires that made up the dataset. A freely available public database, intended as a resource for researchers studying the immune response to SARS-CoV-2, is where the repertoires were released. Samples came from the ongoing ImmuneRACE study (first 160 participants) plus 1,254 subjects from 6 global collaborators. Nearly every sample came with metadata listing a de-identified subject ID, COVID-19 status, age in years and sex. Where available, HLA class I and class II types were obtained from metadata supplied by the sample provider rather than from assay-based typing.

Worth noting for this clone: Its cognate antigen has yet to be identified. No base quality values were provided; no much bigger clone lies one nucleotide off.

Enrolling through a virtual design, the prospective study's participants ranged in age from roughly 18 to 90 years and lived across roughly 24 United States geographic areas. In the prospective study, cohorts were assigned on the basis of participant-reported clinical history obtained from a screening survey and a study questionnaire. ImmuneRACE Cohort 3 recovered participants were defined by two consecutive negative NP/OP PCR tests, healthcare professional clearance, or symptom resolution. Each participant in the prospective study had whole blood, serum and a nasopharyngeal or oropharyngeal swab collected by mobile phlebotomists. Over a roughly 2-month period, participants in the prospective study had the option of providing additional blood draws and questionnaires. Before DNA extraction, prospective study blood samples were shipped either frozen or at room temperature. The immunoSEQ Assay, a bias-controlled multiplex PCR, was used to amplify TCRbeta CDR3 regions from genomic DNA. In the source study's methods: Within the assay, amplification of reference gene primers was used to estimate how many nucleated cells each sample contained. To quantify the absolute abundance of each unique TCRbeta CDR3 rearrangement, sequence reads were collapsed and filtered. For each sample, productive Simpson clonality was calculated as the square root of Simpson's diversity index over productive rearrangements. TCRdb carries this immuneACCESS record with in-frame sequences only. Its versions omit some clonotypes, under half of them owing to an unresolved V gene in the studies checked, with the rest unexplained. V, J and clone size are those of that table, while D and trimming were read from the DNA. For this sample the table gives about 270,000 clones, of which 65% to 90% were detected only once. The ten largest clones represent about a sixth of the sample.

Spanning cysteine to phenylalanine, the CDR3 consists of 14 amino acids. Of all the DNA, just the CDR3 is kept, 42 bases in frame from base 1. CDR1 WSHSY and CDR2 SAAADI were looked up in the germline V gene. The germline V end is reduced by 10 bases and the J end by 1 base; junction bases left unmatched: 9. Paper-wide results and their limitations: Clinical and demographic metadata were provided uncurated, with the amount varying by source and participant.

This sequence uses TRBV10-2 and TRBJ2-5; TRBD2 lines up with 7 middle nucleotides. The sequence came from a man in his late teens or twenties who had recovered from COVID-19. The sequenced material came from PBMCs or T cells enriched from blood (not recorded which). The bases are TGCGCCAATCCAACTCAGCGGGGCCAAGAGACCCAGTACTTC. This is translated as CANPTQRGQETQYF.